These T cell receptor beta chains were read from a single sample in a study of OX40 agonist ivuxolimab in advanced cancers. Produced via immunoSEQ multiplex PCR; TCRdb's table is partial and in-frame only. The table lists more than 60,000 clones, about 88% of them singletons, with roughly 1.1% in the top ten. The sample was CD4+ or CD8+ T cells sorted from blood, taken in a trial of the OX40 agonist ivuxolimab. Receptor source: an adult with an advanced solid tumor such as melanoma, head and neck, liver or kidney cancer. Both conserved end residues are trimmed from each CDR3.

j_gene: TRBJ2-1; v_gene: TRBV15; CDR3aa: ATSRNNEQF
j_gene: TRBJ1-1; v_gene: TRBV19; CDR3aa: ASRGRGTEAF
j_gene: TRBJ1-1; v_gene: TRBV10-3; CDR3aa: AIRGGTDNTEAF
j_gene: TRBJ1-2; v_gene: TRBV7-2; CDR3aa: ASSPGGISYYGYT
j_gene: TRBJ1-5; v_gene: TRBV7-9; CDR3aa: ASSLWGNQPQH
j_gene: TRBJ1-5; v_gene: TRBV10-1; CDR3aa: AKRGSGGNQPQH
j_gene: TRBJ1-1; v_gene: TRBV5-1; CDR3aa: ASSFSVGYTEAF
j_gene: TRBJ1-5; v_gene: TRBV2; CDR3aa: ASSERGREGNQPQH
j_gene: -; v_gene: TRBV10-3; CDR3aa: AISLLAGGYEQY
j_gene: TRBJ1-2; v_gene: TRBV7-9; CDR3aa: ASSLVGTVYGYT
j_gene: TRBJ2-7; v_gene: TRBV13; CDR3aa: ASSLQPNYEQY
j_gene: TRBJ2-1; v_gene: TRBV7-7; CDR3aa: ASSLAGGPEEQF
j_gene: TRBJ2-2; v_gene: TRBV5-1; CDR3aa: ASSSYPPGQRTGELF